The T cell receptor (beta chain) described here comes from a study of blood T cells in healthy people across ages. Primed by a sample-barcoded 5' primer and a J-beta primer mix, a second PCR proceeded for about 6 to 11 cycles. MiXCR, applied by TCRdb to the 5' RACE reads, yields one record per CDR3 protein. The sample carries over 950,000 distinct CDR3 sequences, more than 30% recorded once. V lost 2 bases to trimming and J lost 4 bases, with 8 bases between them. Germline V gives CDR1 KGHDR, CDR2 SFDVKD. The CDR3 is made up of 15 amino acids. Sequencing was done on a sample of blood. The TCR sequence derives from a man aged 18 to 29 in good health. This sequence joins TRBV24-1 and TRBJ1-6, with TRBD1 as a possible D gene (5 bases). The CDR3 DNA follows: TGTGCCACCAGTGATTCGGGGGTGTATAATTCACCCCTCCACTTT. Its protein product is CATSDSGVYNSPLHF.